Below, 28 T cell receptor beta chains from the same sample are listed, as sequenced in a study of Ad26.COV2.S vaccination and SARS-CoV-2 variants. The treatment here: some 20 received Ad26.COV2.S at low or high dose, single or two shots; roughly five received placebo; per-sample allocation not given. Sampling was performed 63 days after the first vaccine or placebo injection. The protocol was immunoSEQ multiplex PCR, while the TCRdb copy is restricted to in-frame clones and leaves out a portion. The sample holds some 340,000 clones; around 81% are singletons and the top ten take 2% to 2.5%. The sequenced sample was peripheral blood, obtained in a trial of Ad26.COV2.S vaccine versus placebo. Receptor source: a person between 18 and 65 years old who received the Ad26.COV2.S COVID-19 vaccine or a placebo.

The chain recombines TRBV28 with TRBJ1-2; TRBD1 might be the D (5 bases). The germline V gene encodes CDR1 MDHEN and CDR2 SYDVKM. This CDR3 region has 17 residues. V lost 9 bases and J lost 0, with 23 bases in between. CDR3: CASRGSISYSPNYGYTF. The CDR3 DNA follows: TGTGCCAGTAGGGGTAGCATCTCTTACTCACCTAACTATGGCTACACCTTC.

The CDR3 reads CASSLDSDREQFF. The CDR3 DNA sequence: TGTGCCAGCAGCCTCGACTCCGACCGGGAGCAGTTCTTC. The chain is built from TRBV7-9 and TRBJ2-1; D unclear. Trimming left V 5 bases short and J 10 bases short, with 15 bases between. This CDR3 has 13 amino acids. Germline V gives CDR1 SEHNR, CDR2 FQNEAQ (reference sequence).

The chain combines TRBV5-6 with TRBJ2-5, with 7 bases matching TRBD1. Germline assignment: CDR1 SGHDT and CDR2 YYEEEE. The CDR3 length is 13 residues. J lost 5 bases, V lost 2 bases, and 3 bases had no gene match. The DNA for the CDR3 is TGTGCCAGCAGCTTACAGGGGCAGGAGACCCAGTACTTC. Translation gives CASSLQGQETQYF.

This clone showed up just a few times. The CDR3, as DNA: TGTGCCAGCAGCCAATATTCCAGGGCGAACACTGAAGCTTTCTTT. Amino acids: CASSQYSRANTEAFF. This chain uses TRBV14 with TRBJ1-1, with D perhaps TRBD1 (5 bases). Trimming took 2 bases from V and 1 from J, leaving 11 bases between them. The length of the CDR3 is 15 residues. Germline V gene data show CDR1 as SGHDN and CDR2 as FVKESK.

J is TRBJ1-5 and V is TRBV5-1; D is ambiguous. The V end lost 5 bases, the J end lost 0 bases, and 6 bases lay between the germline ends. Germline assignment: CDR1 SGHRS and CDR2 YFSETQ. The CDR3 has 13 amino acids. CDR3 DNA sequence: TGCGCCAGCAGGGTGGATAGCAATCAGCCCCAGCATTTT. Protein: CASRVDSNQPQHF.

The chain is built from TRBV28 and TRBJ2-2; 9 nucleotides match TRBD1. V dropped 6 bases and J dropped 0; count of bases not matched to a gene: 14. The length of the CDR3 is 19 residues. The germline gives CDR1 MDHEN, CDR2 SYDVKM. The CDR3 spells CASRRYRGREGSNTGELFF. The CDR3 region has the DNA TGTGCCAGCAGGAGATACAGGGGGCGGGAAGGGTCGAACACCGGGGAGCTGTTTTTT. Full variable domain (rest looked up from reference TRBV28 and TRBJ2-2): DVKVTQSSRYLVKRTGEKVFLECVQDMDHENMFWYRQDPGLGLRLIYFSYDVKMKEKGDIPEGYSVSREKKERFSLILESASTNQTSMYLCASRRYRGREGSNTGELFFGEGSRLTVL.

The rearrangement joins TRBV3-1 (or the pseudogene TRBV3-2) to TRBJ1-2; 7 nucleotides align to TRBD1. Germline V gives CDR1 LGHDT, CDR2 YNNKEL (reference sequence). The CDR3 runs 13 residues. J gave up 8 bases and V 4 bases, and 7 bases lay outside the gene matches. CDR3 amino acids: CASSPTGTIGYTF. In nucleotides, the CDR3 is TGTGCCAGCAGCCCGACAGGGACGATCGGCTACACCTTC.

The chain couples TRBV11-2 to TRBJ1-5; D unclear. The CDR3 has 17 amino acids. V lost 1 base, J lost 0 bases, and 13 bases lay in between. Germline CDR1 SGHAT, CDR2 FQNNGV. Here the CDR3 DNA reads TGTGCCAGCAGCTTAGGTGACTCAATCTATAGCAATCAGCCCCAGCATTTT. Translated, it gives CASSLGDSIYSNQPQHF.

V usage is TRBV6-2 or TRBV6-3 and J usage is TRBJ2-5; D perhaps matches TRBD2 (7 bases). Between the trimmed V and J ends, which lost 5 bases and 2 bases, there was a span of 18 bases. Germline V gene lookup returns CDR1 MNHEY and CDR2 SVGEGT. The length of the CDR3 is 16 residues. CDR3 in amino acids: CASSPIGGGGQETQYF. CDR3 sequence (DNA): TGTGCCAGCAGTCCCATCGGCGGGGGCGGTCAAGAGACCCAGTACTTC.

This chain links TRBV6-4 with TRBJ2-3; maybe TRBD1 (5 bases). Germline CDR1 MRHNA, CDR2 SNTAGT. Trimming stripped 4 bases from V and 3 bases from J, with 8 bases between. The CDR3 spans 13 residues. The CDR3 DNA reads as TGTGCCAGCAGTGTCTCAGGGACAGATACGCAGTATTTT. The encoded protein is CASSVSGTDTQYF.

This sequence joins TRBV6-4 and TRBJ1-6, with 9 positions matching TRBD1. This CDR3 contains 17 residues. CDR1 MRHNA and CDR2 SNTAGT come from the germline V gene. V gave up 11 bases and J gave up 7 bases; unmatched junction bases: 18. The CDR3: CAYHRTGVVLRNSPLHF. The CDR3 DNA reads TGTGCCTACCACCGGACAGGGGTTGTTTTACGGAATTCACCCCTCCACTTT.

This clone was observed a few times. The sample holds other DNA sequences that translate to the same CDR3. V gene TRBV5-1 combines with J gene TRBJ1-1, with 10 bases that match TRBD1. The CDR3 is made up of 14 amino acids. Germline V lookup: CDR1 SGHRS, CDR2 YFSETQ. V trimming: 3 bases; J trimming: 1 base; junction bases outside the gene matches: 0. CDR3 region: CASSWDRGNTEAFF. CDR3 coding DNA: TGCGCCAGCAGCTGGGACAGGGGGAACACTGAAGCTTTCTTT. Filled out from reference TRBV5-1 and TRBJ1-1, the complete variable domain reads KAGVTQTPRYLIKTRGQQVTLSCSPISGHRSVSWYQQTPGQGLQFLFEYFSETQRNKGNFPGRFSGRQFSNSRSEMNVSTLELGDSALYLCASSWDRGNTEAFFGQGTRLTVV.

V is TRBV7-8 and J is TRBJ1-4; 8 bases match TRBD1. Looked up from germline, CDR1 is SGHVS and CDR2 is FQNEAQ. V dropped 1 base and J dropped 8; count of bases not matched to a gene: 6. The CDR3 consists of 15 residues. This CDR3 is CASSLGRGRREKLFF. The CDR3 DNA reads as TGTGCCAGCAGCTTAGGCAGGGGGCGCCGAGAAAAACTGTTTTTT. Looking up the rest from reference TRBV7-8 and TRBJ1-4 gives the full variable domain: GAGVSQSPRYKVAKRGQDVALRCDPISGHVSLFWYQQALGQGPEFLTYFQNEAQLDKSGLPSDRFFAERPEGSVSTLKIQRTQQEDSAVYLCASSLGRGRREKLFFGSGTQLSVL.

A note on this clone: Other DNA sequences in this sample translate to the same CDR3. The chain has TRBV29-1 and TRBJ2-7; D call uncertain. The V and J ends lost 4 bases and 3 bases respectively, with 7 bases between them. The CDR3 length is 11 residues. Germline-derived CDR1 and CDR2 are SQVTM and ANQGSEA. This CDR3 reads CSVGGFYEQYF. The CDR3 DNA is TGCAGCGTTGGAGGCTTCTACGAGCAGTACTTC.

The rearrangement links TRBV15 to TRBJ2-3; 11 bases are shared with TRBD2. This CDR3 spans 16 amino acids. Trimming removed 4 bases from V and 5 bases from J; junction bases left unmatched: 8. The germline V gene has CDR1 LNHNV and CDR2 YYDKDF (reference sequence). The CDR3 reads CATSTGVTSGGDTQYF. In DNA, the CDR3 is TGTGCCACCAGCACAGGTGTTACTAGCGGGGGAGATACGCAGTATTTT. Drawing the rest from reference TRBV15 and TRBJ2-3, the complete variable domain is DAMVIQNPRYQVTQFGKPVTLSCSQTLNHNVMYWYQQKSSQAPKLLFHYYDKDFNNEADTPDNFQSRRPNTSFCFLDIRSPGLGDTAMYLCATSTGVTSGGDTQYFGPGTRLTVL.

This clone was observed once. This chain uses TRBV4-1 with TRBJ1-1; the D is unclear. V was pared by 1 base and J by 9 bases, with 12 bases between. Germline CDR1 MGHRA, CDR2 YSYEKL. This CDR3 is 13 amino acids long. As DNA, the CDR3 is TGCGCCAGCAGCCAAGGAACCGCTAGTAAAGCTTTCTTT. This codes for CASSQGTASKAFF.

The V call is TRBV12-3 or TRBV12-4, the J call TRBJ1-5; D is unresolved. V lost 1 base and J lost 7, with 8 bases in between. The CDR3 sequence is 13 residues long. CDR3 sequence: CASSLGGTQPQHF. Written as DNA, the CDR3 is TGTGCCAGCAGTTTAGGGGGAACCCAGCCCCAGCATTTT.

V gene TRBV28 combines with J gene TRBJ1-6; 9 bases are a match to TRBD1. The CDR3 sequence is 17 residues long. Germline V gene sequence: CDR1 MDHEN, CDR2 SYDVKM. V lost 6 bases, J lost 5 bases, and 11 bases stayed unmatched. The CDR3 region is CASRLREDRGHNSPLHF. The DNA of the CDR3 is TGTGCCAGCAGGCTCCGTGAGGACAGGGGCCATAATTCACCCCTCCACTTT.

The chain couples TRBV5-1 to TRBJ2-6; TRBD1 agrees at 7 bases. Germline V gives CDR1 SGHRS, CDR2 YFSETQ. The CDR3 contains 16 residues. The ends lost 0 bases at V and 2 bases at J; junction bases unmatched: 2. CDR3 nucleotide sequence: TGCGCCAGCAGCTTGGACAGGGGCCCTGGGGCCAACGTCCTGACTTTC. As protein: CASSLDRGPGANVLTF.

This chain uses TRBV3-1 (or the pseudogene TRBV3-2) with TRBJ2-1, with D perhaps matching TRBD1 or TRBD2 (6 bases each). The CDR3 contains 15 residues. V shed 6 bases and J shed 0 bases, with 12 bases lying between them. Germline V gives CDR1 LGHDT, CDR2 YNNKEL (reference sequence). The chain's CDR3 is CASRVGGSSYNEQFF. The CDR3 nucleotides are TGTGCCAGCAGGGTAGGGGGGAGCTCCTACAATGAGCAGTTCTTC.

This clone was seen just once. This chain joins TRBV2 and TRBJ2-3; TRBD2 matches 9 bases. Trimming removed 6 bases from V and 2 bases from J; junction bases left unmatched: 3. Germline V gene lookup returns CDR1 SNHLY and CDR2 FYNNEI. The CDR3 runs 14 residues. As DNA, the CDR3 is TGTGCCAGCAGCAGCGGGGGGTCCACAGATACGCAGTATTTT. Its translation is CASSSGGSTDTQYF.

The rearrangement joins TRBV7-9 to TRBJ2-5; TRBD2 matches at 13 bases. The CDR3 length is 15 residues. Germline lookup yields CDR1 SEHNR and CDR2 FQNEAQ (reference sequence). V lost 4 bases and J lost 5; bases outside the gene matches: 4. As DNA, the CDR3 is TGTGCCAGCAGCTCGACGGGACTAGCGGGGGAGACCCAGTACTTC. It translates to CASSSTGLAGETQYF.

CDR3 protein: CASSRGLAGAERAGELFF. CDR3 coding DNA: TGTGCCAGCAGCCGCGGACTAGCGGGGGCCGAAAGAGCCGGGGAGCTGTTTTTT. This sequence joins TRBV27 and TRBJ2-2, with 13 bases identical to TRBD2. From germline, CDR1 is MNHEY and CDR2 SMNVEV (reference sequence). Trimming removed 6 bases from V and 6 bases from J; junction bases left unmatched: 13. The length of the CDR3 is 18 residues.

This sequence joins TRBV6-6 and TRBJ2-1; 8 bases match TRBD2. This CDR3 is 12 amino acids long. J was trimmed by 6 bases and V by 6 bases; bases with no gene match: 1. Germline V gene sequence: CDR1 MNHNY, CDR2 SVGAGI (reference sequence). The CDR3 here is CASSSGGNEQFF. CDR3 DNA sequence: TGTGCCAGCAGCAGCGGGGGCAATGAGCAGTTCTTC.

This clone was counted between two and nine times. The gene calls are TRBV5-4 and TRBJ1-2; no reliable D call. This CDR3 contains 12 residues. CDR1 and CDR2 (germline): SGHNT, YYREEE (reference sequence). V was trimmed by 1 base and J by 4 bases, leaving 5 bases between them. This CDR3 reads CASSLYRYGYTF. CDR3 nucleotide sequence: TGTGCCAGCAGCTTGTACCGCTATGGCTACACCTTC.

The chain joins TRBV4-1 to TRBJ1-1, with D maybe TRBD1 (5 bases). V gave up 4 bases and J gave up 8 bases, with 14 bases separating them. This CDR3 is 13 amino acids long. Germline CDR1 reads MGHRA; CDR2 reads YSYEKL. The CDR3 sequence is CASSPQRTYEAFF. The DNA for the CDR3 is TGCGCCAGCAGCCCACAGCGGACATACGAAGCTTTCTTT.

This rearrangement joins TRBV7-6 to TRBJ1-6; 7 nucleotides align to TRBD1. Germline CDR1 and CDR2: SGHVS and FNYEAQ. CDR3 length: 15 amino acids. V gave up 3 bases and J gave up 8 bases; unmatched junction bases: 7. The CDR3 region has the DNA TGTGCCAGCAGCTTGGGTACAGGGGTTGATTCACCCCTCCACTTT. This translates into CASSLGTGVDSPLHF.

This chain connects TRBV5-6 to TRBJ1-3; the D is unclear. The CDR3 sequence is 16 residues long. Deletions cut 5 bases from V and 0 bases from J, with 15 bases between. CDR1 and CDR2 from the germline V gene are SGHDT and YYEEEE. In nucleotides, the CDR3 is TGTGCCAGCAGTTCTACTGGCGGACGCTCTGGAAACACCATATATTTT. Translating gives CASSSTGGRSGNTIYF.